The entry below gives a single TCR beta chain sequence along with its context. No treatment had been given to any patient before thyroid surgery. These data originate in a study of metastatic and nonmetastatic thyroid tumors. Study at large: Repertoires of blood and of tissue (tumor or nodule) from malignant and benign thyroid patients were compared.

The V end lost 0 bases, the J end lost 0 bases, and 14 bases lay between the germline ends. The germline V gene encodes CDR1 GTSNPN and CDR2 SVGIG (reference sequence). This CDR3 has 17 residues. TCRdb ran MiXCR on the PCR reads. The sample carries some 52,000 clones, approximately 15% recorded once. The TCR sequence derives from a female donor with papillary thyroid cancer or a benign thyroid nodule (not recorded which). Some clones in this sample may be carry-over from other donors' samples. Sequencing used blood. This chain links TRBV30 with TRBJ1-4; no firm D call. The CDR3 bases are TGTGCCTGGAGTGTACAACCCCCGGAGGCAACTAATGAAAAACTGTTTTTT. Protein product: CAWSVQPPEATNEKLFF.